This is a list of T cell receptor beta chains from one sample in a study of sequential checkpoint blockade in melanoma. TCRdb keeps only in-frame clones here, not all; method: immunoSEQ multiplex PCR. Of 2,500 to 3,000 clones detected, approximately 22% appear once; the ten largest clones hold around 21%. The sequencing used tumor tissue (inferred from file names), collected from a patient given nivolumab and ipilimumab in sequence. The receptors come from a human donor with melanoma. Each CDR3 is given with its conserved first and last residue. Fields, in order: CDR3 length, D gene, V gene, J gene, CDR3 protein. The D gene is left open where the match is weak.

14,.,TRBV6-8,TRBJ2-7,CASSAVGAPYEQYF
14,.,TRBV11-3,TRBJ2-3,CASSGPWGTDTQYF
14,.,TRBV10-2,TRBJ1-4,CASSTGGTNEKLFF
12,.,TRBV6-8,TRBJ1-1,CASSGEGLTAFF
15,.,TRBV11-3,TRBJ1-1,CASSITSSVITEAFF
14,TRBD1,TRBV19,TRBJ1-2,CASKAQGSTHGYTF
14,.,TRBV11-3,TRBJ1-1,CASSLRGMNTEAFF
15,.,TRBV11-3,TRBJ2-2,CASSLGAANTGELFF
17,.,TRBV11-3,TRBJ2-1,CASSLIKGRGSYNEQFF
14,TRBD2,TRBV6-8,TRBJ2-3,CASTIAGSADTQYF
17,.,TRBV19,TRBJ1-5,CASSTLEGGVSNQPQHF
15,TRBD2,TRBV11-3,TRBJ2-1,CASSVLAGDWDEQFF
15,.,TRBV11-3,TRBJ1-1,CASSLVRIMNTEAFF
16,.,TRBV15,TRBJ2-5,CATSTHYGTYEETQYF
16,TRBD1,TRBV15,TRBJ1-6,CATSAFKQGVDSPLHF
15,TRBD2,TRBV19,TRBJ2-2,CASTSGKFYTGELFF
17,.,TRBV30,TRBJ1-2,CAWSEPPRRRIHYGYTF
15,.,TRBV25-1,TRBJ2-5,CASSAPRGGGETQYF
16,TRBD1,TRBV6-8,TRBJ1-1,CASSVTQGAMDTEAFF
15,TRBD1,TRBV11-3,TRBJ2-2,CASSPTDRDTGELFF